This TCR beta chain was identified during a study of cytomegalovirus exposure and HLA in healthy donors. Study-level points and caveats: Most TCR sequences proved rare, with some public TCRs found in many donors. Later analysis revealed greater clonal expansion in HLA-associated TCR beta chains than in equally common others. The authors listed some 150 TCR beta chains as cytomegalovirus-associated.

The PCR contained 60 Vbeta and 13 Jbeta primers. In the original analysis: Later, an analysis found about 77 million unique TCR beta chains, and roughly 9.9 million of these were shared. Here immunoSEQ multiplex PCR was the method, and the copy in TCRdb shows in-frame clones only, minus some. V and J calls and clone size are those listed in that table; D and trimming were worked out from the DNA. The profile shows under 200,000 clones, about 80% of them singletons. Concerning this clone: Its antigen remains unknown.

The TCR originated in a young man in good health and CMV-seronegative. Sequenced input: PBMCs.

The chain's CDR3 is CASSYSDQGGYGYTF. DNA for the CDR3: TGTGCCAGCAGTTACAGCGATCAGGGGGGCTATGGCTACACCTTC. V is TRBV6-5 and J is TRBJ1-2; the match to TRBD1 covers 7 bases. V lost 2 bases to trimming and J lost 4 bases; unmatched junction nucleotides: 7. Germline CDR1 reads MNHEY; CDR2 reads SVGAGI. The CDR3 spans 15 residues.